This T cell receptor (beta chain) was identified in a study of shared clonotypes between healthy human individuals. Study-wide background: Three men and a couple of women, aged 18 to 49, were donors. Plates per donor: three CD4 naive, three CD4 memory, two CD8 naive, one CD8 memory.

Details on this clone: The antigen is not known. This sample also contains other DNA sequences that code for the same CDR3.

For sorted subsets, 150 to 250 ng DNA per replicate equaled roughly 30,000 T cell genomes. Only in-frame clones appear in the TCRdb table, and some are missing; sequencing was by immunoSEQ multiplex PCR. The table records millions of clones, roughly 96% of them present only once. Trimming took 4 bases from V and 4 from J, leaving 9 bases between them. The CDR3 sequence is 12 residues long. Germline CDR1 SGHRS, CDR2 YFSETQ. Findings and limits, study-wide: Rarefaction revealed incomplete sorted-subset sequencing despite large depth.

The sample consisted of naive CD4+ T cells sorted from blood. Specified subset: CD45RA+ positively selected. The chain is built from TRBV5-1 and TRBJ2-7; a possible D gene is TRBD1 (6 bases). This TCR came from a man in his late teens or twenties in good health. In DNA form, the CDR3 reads TGCGCCAGCAGCGCGGACAGTTACGAGCAGTACTTC. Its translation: CASSADSYEQYF. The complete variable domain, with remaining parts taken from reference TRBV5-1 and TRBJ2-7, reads KAGVTQTPRYLIKTRGQQVTLSCSPISGHRSVSWYQQTPGQGLQFLFEYFSETQRNKGNFPGRFSGRQFSNSRSEMNVSTLELGDSALYLCASSADSYEQYFGPGTRLTVT.